A selection of T cell receptor beta chains follows, all from one sample in a study of neoadjuvant nivolumab and ipilimumab in lung cancer. Some clones are missing from TCRdb's copy, which holds only in-frame ones; the method was immunoSEQ multiplex PCR. This sample has around 19,000 clones, with over 70% found just once. The input for sequencing was peripheral blood, taken before neoadjuvant nivolumab, alone or with ipilimumab. These receptors were obtained from an adult with non-small cell lung cancer. The CDR3 runs from the conserved cysteine through the conserved F or W. A D gene is named only where the DNA matches it firmly. Not all rows give a size; the values are once, few, many and, for expanded clones, a class.

j_gene | v_gene | abundance | d_gene | len | CDR3nt | CDR3aa
TRBJ1-1 | TRBV6-5 | NA | NA | 11 | TGTGCCAGCAGCTCGACAGGAAAAGCTTTCTTT | CASSSTGKAFF
TRBJ2-7 | TRBV28 | once | TRBD2 | 17 | TGTGCCAGCAGTTTTTTCCCGACTAGCGGGAAAACGTACGAGCAGTACTTC | CASSFFPTSGKTYEQYF
TRBJ1-1 | TRBV5-4 | NA | NA | 12 | TGTGCCACCCAGAGTGGGACCACTGAAGCTTTCTTT | CATQSGTTEAFF
TRBJ2-1 | TRBV7-9 | NA | TRBD1 | 16 | TGTGCCAGCAGCTTATTGGTAGGGACAGGGGGCGATGAGCAGTTCTTC | CASSLLVGTGGDEQFF
TRBJ2-7 | TRBV9 | NA | NA | 15 | TGTGCCAGCAGCGTAGCTCCGGGGGCAACCTACGAGCAGTACTTC | CASSVAPGATYEQYF
TRBJ1-2 | TRBV6-5 | NA | TRBD1 | 16 | TGTGCCAGCAGTTTCGACCCGGGACAGGGGGCTTATGGCTACACCTTC | CASSFDPGQGAYGYTF
TRBJ2-2 | TRBV2 | few | NA | 13 | TGTGCCAGCAGCTGGGGAAGTACCGGGGAGCTGTTTTTT | CASSWGSTGELFF
TRBJ2-7 | TRBV4-1 | NA | TRBD1 | 15 | TGCGCCAGCAGCCAGATGGGACCGGGACAGGGCGAGCAGTACTTC | CASSQMGPGQGEQYF
TRBJ1-2 | TRBV7-2 | NA | NA | 14 | TGTGCCAGCAGCTCGGGATTCCCCGGCTATGGCTACACCTTC | CASSSGFPGYGYTF
TRBJ2-6 | TRBV5-4 | NA | NA | 16 | TGTGCCAGCAGCCCCGGTGGGGGCTCTGGGGCCAACGTCCTGACTTTC | CASSPGGGSGANVLTF
TRBJ2-1 | TRBV7-2 | NA | TRBD2 | 17 | TGTGCCAGCAGCCGAGGACTAGCGGGATACTTAGGGAATGAGCAGTTCTTC | CASSRGLAGYLGNEQFF
TRBJ1-1 | TRBV5-1 | NA | TRBD1 | 14 | TGCGCCAGCAGCCCTGGACAGGGGAACACTGAAGCTTTCTTT | CASSPGQGNTEAFF
TRBJ2-1 | TRBV29-1 | NA | NA | 14 | TGCAGCGTTGTACGGGATCCCACACGGAATGAGCAGTTCTTC | CSVVRDPTRNEQFF
TRBJ2-1 | TRBV18 | NA | TRBD2 | 15 | TGTGCCAGCTCTCCTGGGACTAGCTCCGACAATGAGCAGTTCTTC | CASSPGTSSDNEQFF
TRBJ1-4 | TRBV7-9 | NA | TRBD1 | 15 | TGTGCCAGCAGCCACAGGGGGGAAACTAATGAAAAACTGTTTTTT | CASSHRGETNEKLFF
TRBJ1-1 | TRBV6-1 | NA | NA | 15 | TGTGCCAGCAGTGACGCAGTATACTCGAACACTGAAGCTTTCTTT | CASSDAVYSNTEAFF
TRBJ2-5 | TRBV18 | NA | NA | 14 | TGTGCCAGCTCACCACCGAGGGGGGGAGAGACCCAGTACTTC | CASSPPRGGETQYF
TRBJ2-1 | TRBV19 | NA | TRBD2 | 15 | TGTGCCAGTAGTGATAGCGGGATCCCCTACAATGAGCAGTTCTTC | CASSDSGIPYNEQFF
TRBJ2-2 | TRBV7-9 | NA | TRBD2 | 17 | TGTGCCAGCAGCCCGCGGACTAGCGGGAGGGTCACCGGGGAGCTGTTTTTT | CASSPRTSGRVTGELFF
TRBJ2-7 | TRBV9 | NA | TRBD2 | 16 | TGTGCCAGCAGCGTGGGGGGAACCGGGACTACCTACGAGCAGTACTTC | CASSVGGTGTTYEQYF
TRBJ1-2 | TRBV29-1 | once | TRBD1 | 13 | TGCAGCGTTAGGGACAGGACGGAGGTTGGCTACACCTTC | CSVRDRTEVGYTF
TRBJ2-2 | TRBV18 | NA | NA | 15 | TGTGCCAGCTCACCAGGGCAGGGGTACACCGGGGAGCTGTTTTTT | CASSPGQGYTGELFF
TRBJ2-7 | TRBV29-1 | NA | TRBD1 | 15 | TGCAGCGTTGAAGGCCCCGGGACAGGGGACTATGGGCAGTACTTC | CSVEGPGTGDYGQYF
TRBJ2-7 | TRBV30 | NA | NA | 15 | TGTGCCTGGAGTGTACGGTCCCCAGCGCCCGACGAGCAGTACTTC | CAWSVRSPAPDEQYF
TRBJ1-1 | TRBV5-5 | NA | NA | 12 | TGTGCCAGCAGCTTGGGGTATACTGAAGCTTTCTTT | CASSLGYTEAFF
TRBJ2-7 | TRBV2 | NA | NA | 13 | TGTGCCAGCAGAGCTGGAAAGACCTACGAGCAGTACTTC | CASRAGKTYEQYF